These 5 T cell receptor beta chains came from one sample sequenced in a study of blood T cell repertoires in COVID-19. Method: immunoSEQ multiplex PCR; TCRdb's copy keeps in-frame clones and lacks some. Among roughly 150,000 clones, around 80% were seen once, and the ten largest hold around 5.1%. The sequenced sample was PBMCs or T cells enriched from blood (not recorded which). These receptors were collected from an older man who had been exposed to COVID-19.

The rearrangement links TRBV21-1 to TRBJ2-5; the D call TRBD2 from the table was never checked on the DNA. TRBV21-1 is classified as a pseudogene. The CDR3 consists of 15 residues. The chain's CDR3 is CASNTKREDKETQYF. CDR3 in DNA: TGTGCCAGCAATACTAAGCGGGAGGACAAAGAGACCCAGTACTTC.

The chain recombines TRBV5-4 with TRBJ2-1; 11 bases match TRBD2. The CDR3 runs 15 residues. Looked up from germline, CDR1 is SGHNT and CDR2 is YYREEE (reference sequence). V gave up 5 bases and J gave up 7 bases; unmatched junction bases: 8. The CDR3 loop is CASSLLAGVVNEQFF. CDR3 nucleotide sequence: TGTGCCAGCAGTTTACTAGCGGGAGTCGTTAATGAGCAGTTCTTC.

The chain combines TRBV27 with TRBJ2-2; no definite D call. The germline V gene has CDR1 MNHEY and CDR2 SMNVEV (reference sequence). Trimming pared 5 bases from V and 5 bases from J, leaving 9 bases between. The CDR3 covers 13 residues. CDR3 sequence reads: CASSPTSTGELFF. The DNA for the CDR3 is TGTGCCAGCAGTCCAACCAGTACCGGGGAGCTGTTTTTT.

The chain recombines TRBV4-3 with TRBJ2-7; 11 bases are shared with TRBD2. J gave up 3 bases and V 2 bases, and 3 bases lay outside the gene matches. CDR1 and CDR2 from the germline V gene are LGHNA and YSLEER. The CDR3 covers 15 residues. CDR3 region: CASSQLAGGLYEQYF. CDR3 nucleotides: TGCGCCAGCAGCCAACTAGCGGGGGGTCTCTACGAGCAGTACTTC.

The gene calls are TRBV28 and TRBJ2-7; weak D call: TRBD1 (6 bases). CDR3 length: 14 amino acids. Germline CDR1 and CDR2: MDHEN and SYDVKM. V was trimmed by 2 bases and J by 3 bases, leaving 11 bases between them. The CDR3 DNA reads as TGTGCCAGCAGTTTAAAAGGGGGAAGCTACGAGCAGTACTTC. This codes for CASSLKGGSYEQYF.